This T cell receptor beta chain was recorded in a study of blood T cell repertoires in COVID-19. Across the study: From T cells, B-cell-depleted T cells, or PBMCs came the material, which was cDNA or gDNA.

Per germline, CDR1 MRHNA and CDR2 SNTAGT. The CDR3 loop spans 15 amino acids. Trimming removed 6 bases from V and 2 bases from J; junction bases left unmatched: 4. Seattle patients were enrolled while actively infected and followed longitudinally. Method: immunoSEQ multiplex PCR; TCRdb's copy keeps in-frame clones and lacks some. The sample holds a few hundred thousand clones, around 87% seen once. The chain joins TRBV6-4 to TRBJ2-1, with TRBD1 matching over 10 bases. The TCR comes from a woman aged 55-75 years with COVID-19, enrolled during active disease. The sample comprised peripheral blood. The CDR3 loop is CASSLDRGPYNEQFF. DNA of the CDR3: TGTGCCAGCAGCCTAGACAGGGGGCCCTACAATGAGCAGTTCTTC.